The clone carrying this T cell receptor (beta chain) was seen at least ten times. No antigen is known for it. The record originates from a study of blood T cells in healthy people across ages. Broader study findings: Age advanced and TCR beta diversity per million T cells fell, roughly linearly. Diversity of TCR beta correlated strongly with naive T cell percentage.

A J-beta primer mix and a sample-barcoded 5' primer were used in a second PCR of about 7 to 12 cycles. Template switching added a 12-random-nucleotide identifier to every cDNA molecule. Using its own MiXCR run on the 5' RACE reads, TCRdb lists one record per CDR3 protein. The sample yields 1.6 million or so distinct CDR3 sequences, around 36% seen once. The germline V gene has CDR1 ENHRY and CDR2 SYGVKD. This CDR3 spans 13 amino acids. Trimming took off 7 bases at V and 5 bases at J, with 15 bases between the two ends. This TCR was sampled from a woman in her 30s in good health. This chain joins TRBV10-3 and TRBJ2-7; possible D gene TRBD2, 5 bases. Sequencing was performed on blood. In DNA, the CDR3 is TGTGCCATCACCCCGGGGAATCAGGACGAGCAGTACTTC. Translated, it gives CAITPGNQDEQYF.